This T cell receptor beta chain came from a study of OX40 agonist ivuxolimab in advanced cancers. Study background: Among those enrolled, mean age was around 60 years (range roughly 20 to 79) and approximately 80% were male.

Profiled with immunoSEQ multiplex PCR; TCRdb holds only in-frame clones, not every one. The profile shows about 48,000 clones, around 90% of them singletons. Germline assignment: CDR1 SGDLS and CDR2 YYNGEE. The CDR3 runs to 15 residues. Trimming removed 4 bases from V and 2 bases from J, with 12 bases in between. The TCR sequence derives from an adult with an advanced solid tumor such as melanoma, head and neck, liver or kidney cancer. The input for sequencing was CD4+ or CD8+ T cells sorted from blood, taken in a trial of the OX40 agonist ivuxolimab. This chain joins TRBV9 and TRBJ2-2; D is unclear. The CDR3 loop reads CASSPGSTNTGELFF. The CDR3 DNA sequence: TGTGCCAGCAGCCCCGGTAGTACCAACACCGGGGAGCTGTTTTTT.